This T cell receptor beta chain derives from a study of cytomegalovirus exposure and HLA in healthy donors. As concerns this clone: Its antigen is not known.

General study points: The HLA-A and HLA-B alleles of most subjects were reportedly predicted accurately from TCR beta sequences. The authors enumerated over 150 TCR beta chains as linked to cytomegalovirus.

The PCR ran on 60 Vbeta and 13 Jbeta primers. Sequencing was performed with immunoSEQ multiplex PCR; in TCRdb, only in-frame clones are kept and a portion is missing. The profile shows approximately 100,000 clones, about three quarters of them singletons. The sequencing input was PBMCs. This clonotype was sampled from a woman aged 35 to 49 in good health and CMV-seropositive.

The CDR3 nucleotides are TGCGCCAGCAGTGAGGCAGGGGGCAGCACTGAAGCTTTCTTT. Residues: CASSEAGGSTEAFF. The chain combines TRBV10-2 with TRBJ1-1, with TRBD1 identical over 8 bases. Germline V gene sequence: CDR1 WSHSY, CDR2 SAAADI. The CDR3 length is 14 residues. Unmatched junction bases numbered 3, after V lost 2 bases and J lost 4 bases.